What follows are 15 T cell receptor beta chains derived from one specimen sequenced in a study of shared clonotypes between healthy human individuals. TCRdb keeps only in-frame clones here, not all; method: immunoSEQ multiplex PCR. The data hold some 1 million clones, with around 74% observed a single time. The specimen sequenced was memory CD4+ T cells sorted from blood. The subset is: CD45RA-negative fraction. These receptors were obtained from a man younger than 35 in good health.

This clone occurred once. The J gene is TRBJ2-5, the V gene TRBV18; D gene ambiguous. Between the trimmed V and J ends, which lost 2 bases and 2 bases, there was a span of 12 bases. The CDR3 consists of 15 residues. CDR1 and CDR2 from the germline V gene are KGHSH and LQKENI. In DNA, the CDR3 is TGTGCCAGCTCACCAAAAACCGGAACTCAAGAGACCCAGTACTTC. This translates into CASSPKTGTQETQYF.

As concerns this clone: This sequence may be a read error, since a much larger clone differs from it by one base. This sample includes further DNA sequences coding for the same CDR3. J is TRBJ2-5 and V is TRBV9; D gene unclear. The V gene's germline CDR1 is SGDLS and CDR2 YYNGEE. CDR3 length: 13 amino acids. V shed 0 bases and J shed 1 base, with 4 bases lying between them. This chain's CDR3 is CASSVGLQETQYF. The CDR3, as DNA: TGTGCCAGCAGCGTAGGCCTCCAAGAGACCCAGTACTTC. The whole variable domain, filled in from reference TRBV9 and TRBJ2-5, reads DSGVTQTPKHLITATGQRVTLRCSPRSGDLSVYWYQQSLDQGLQFLIQYYNGEERAKGNILERFSAQQFPDLHSELNLSSLELGDSALYFCASSVGLQETQYFGPGTRLLVL.

The chain joins TRBV27 to TRBJ1-6; the match to TRBD1 covers 7 bases. The CDR3 is 14 residues long. Germline assignment: CDR1 MNHEY and CDR2 SMNVEV (reference sequence). With 6 bases clipped from V and 7 bases from J, the junction kept 6 bases outside the gene matches. The CDR3 sequence is CASSQDRVNSPLHF. CDR3 nucleotide sequence: TGTGCCAGCAGCCAAGACAGGGTGAATTCACCCCTCCACTTT.

The V and J genes are TRBV6-6 and TRBJ2-6; maybe TRBD1 (5 bases). CDR1 is MNHNY and CDR2 is SVGAGI in the germline V gene (reference sequence). The CDR3 contains 16 residues. V was cut by 6 bases and J by 2 bases, with 14 bases left in between. The DNA of the CDR3 is TGTGCCAGCAGGCTAACCAGGGTCACTGGGGCCAACGTCCTGACTTTC. Its translation: CASRLTRVTGANVLTF.

The chain combines TRBV5-4 with TRBJ2-7; no clear D. Trimming shortened V by 4 bases and J by 2 bases, and 13 bases separated the two germline ends. Germline CDR1 reads SGHNT; CDR2 reads YYREEE (reference sequence). The CDR3 is made up of 14 amino acids. The CDR3 region has the DNA TGTGCCAGCAGCGTCTGGACGGATCCCTACGAGCAGTACTTC. It specifies CASSVWTDPYEQYF.

This clone was observed once. The chain recombines TRBV5-1 with TRBJ2-1; possibly TRBD1 for D (5 bases). The germline CDR1 and CDR2 sequences are SGHRS and YFSETQ. The CDR3 spans 15 residues. Deletions cut 2 bases from V and 1 base from J, with 10 bases between. The CDR3 DNA follows: TGCGCCAGCAGCTTCTCCGGACAATCCTACAATGAGCAGTTCTTC. Translation: CASSFSGQSYNEQFF.

The rearrangement uses TRBV6-5 and TRBJ1-1, with D tentatively TRBD1 (6 bases). Germline CDR1 MNHEY, CDR2 SVGAGI. The V gene lost 4 bases and the J gene lost 6 bases, with 12 bases spanning the gap. The CDR3 spans 13 residues. Written as DNA, the CDR3 is TGTGCCAGCAGTTCGGGACACTTGGCTGAAGCTTTCTTT. Translated, it gives CASSSGHLAEAFF.

The chain recombines TRBV7-2 with TRBJ2-3, with 13 bases aligning to TRBD2. V trimming: 5 bases; J trimming: 9 bases; junction bases outside the gene matches: 8. CDR3 length: 15 amino acids. CDR1 SGHTA and CDR2 FQGNSA come from the germline V gene. CDR3 nucleotides: TGTGCCAGCAGCCCATCGACTAGCGGGAGGTACACGCAGTATTTT. Translating gives CASSPSTSGRYTQYF.

The J gene is TRBJ2-3, the V gene TRBV18; a weak D match, TRBD1 (5 bases). This CDR3 spans 14 amino acids. Deletions cut 2 bases from V and 1 base from J, with 7 bases between. Germline V gene lookup returns CDR1 KGHSH and CDR2 LQKENI. CDR3: CASSPKGGTDTQYF. The CDR3, as DNA: TGTGCCAGCTCACCAAAAGGGGGCACAGATACGCAGTATTTT.

CDR3 amino acids: CASSLGVGGNSPLHF. The DNA for the CDR3 is TGTGCCAGCAGCTTAGGCGTGGGGGGCAATTCACCCCTCCACTTT. The rearrangement joins TRBV7-3 to TRBJ1-6; D may be TRBD1 (6 bases). The CDR3 extends over 15 amino acids. Germline CDR1 SGHTA, CDR2 FQGTGA. V lost 2 bases to trimming and J lost 7 bases, with 12 bases between them.

The V gene is TRBV2, the J gene TRBJ1-5, with D possibly being TRBD1 (6 bases). CDR3 size: 14 residues. V shed 7 bases and J shed 4 bases, with 14 bases lying between them. Germline CDR1 is SNHLY and CDR2 is FYNNEI. This CDR3 is CASTQGWLNQPQHF. The CDR3 region has the DNA TGTGCCAGCACTCAGGGGTGGTTAAATCAGCCCCAGCATTTT.

This clone has a handful of counts. This sample also contains other DNA sequences that code for the same CDR3. This sequence joins TRBV4-3 and TRBJ2-7, with D tentatively TRBD1 (5 bases). V lost 0 bases, J lost 3 bases, and 12 bases lay in between. The CDR3 covers 15 residues. CDR1 LGHNA and CDR2 YSLEER come from the germline V gene. Here the CDR3 DNA reads TGCGCCAGCAGCCAAGACAGGGCAGCTCTCTACGAGCAGTACTTC. As protein: CASSQDRAALYEQYF.

The rearrangement joins TRBV2 to TRBJ1-3; no clear D. V lost 9 bases, J lost 1 base, and 13 bases lay in between. Germline loops: CDR1 SNHLY, CDR2 FYNNEI. This CDR3 is built from 14 residues. The CDR3 reads CASTVDYSGNTIYF. DNA of the CDR3: TGTGCCAGTACAGTGGACTATTCTGGAAACACCATATATTTT.

As for this clone: This CDR3 is also generated by other DNA sequences in the sample. This chain's CDR3 is CAISANQETQYF. The CDR3 nucleotides read TGTGCCATCAGCGCGAATCAAGAGACCCAGTACTTC. The gene calls are TRBV10-3 and TRBJ2-5; D is undetermined. The CDR3 is made up of 12 amino acids. Germline CDR1 and CDR2: ENHRY and SYGVKD. Between the trimmed V and J ends, which lost 6 bases and 2 bases, there was a span of 7 bases.

J is TRBJ2-2 and V is TRBV5-1; D not certain. V gave up 4 bases and J gave up 0 bases, with 10 bases separating them. This CDR3 contains 15 residues. Germline CDR1 SGHRS, CDR2 YFSETQ. The CDR3 protein is CASSPPAANTGELFF. CDR3 in DNA: TGCGCCAGCAGCCCGCCCGCCGCGAACACCGGGGAGCTGTTTTTT.